This T cell receptor (beta chain) is from a study of regulatory T cells in long-lasting Graves disease. Study-level findings and limits: Persistent patients shared about 2,800 public clonotypes among themselves. Newly diagnosed patients shared fewer, at 900 to 1,000.

Time point here: persistent/refractory GD, antithyroid drugs over 5 years with positive TRAb. Extracted PBMC RNA gave rise to the TCR library. From each patient, around 9 milliliters of peripheral blood was drawn and collected into an EDTA anticoagulant tube. This clonotype appeared once. The antigen is undetermined. Construction of TCR beta libraries relied on iRepertoire HTBI primers and on Arm-PCR targeting CDR3 regions. MiXCR, applied by TCRdb to the multiplex PCR reads, yields one record per CDR3 protein. The repertoire holds 350,000 to 500,000 distinct CDR3 sequences, with 21% as singletons. The receptor comes from a female donor with Graves disease. Sequences were derived from peripheral blood mononuclear cells (PBMCs), sampled when the disease was refractory, from a patient treated with antithyroid drugs.

CDR3 nucleotide sequence: TGTGCCAGCAGTGAAGCGGCTGCCTCCTACAATGAGCAGTTCTTC. It is translated as CASSEAAASYNEQFF. The chain employs TRBV6-2 or TRBV6-3 and TRBJ2-1, with a tentative D call TRBD2 (5 bases). The germline CDR1 and CDR2 sequences are MNHEY and SVGEGT. CDR3 length: 15 residues. V gave up 5 bases and J gave up 0 bases, with 11 bases separating them.